The present T cell receptor beta chain was sequenced within a study of blood T cell repertoires in COVID-19. Profiling relied on immunoSEQ multiplex PCR, and the TCRdb table lists in-frame clones only, not all of them. The data contain 100,000 or so clones, approximately 90% of them seen just once; the ten biggest clones take up 0.97%. CDR1 is DFQATT, CDR2 SNEGSKA, per germline (reference sequence). The CDR3 totals 13 residues. Trimming left V 3 bases short and J 3 bases short, with 9 bases between. The sequence derives from a man aged 55 to 70 with acute or convalescent COVID-19. The rearrangement joins TRBV20-1 to TRBJ1-5; D is perhaps TRBD1 (6 bases). Sequenced sample: peripheral blood. CDR3 sequence: CSASKGVNQPQHF. CDR3 sequence (DNA): TGCAGTGCTAGTAAGGGGGTCAATCAGCCCCAGCATTTT.